This is a list of T cell receptor beta chains from one sample in a study of blood T cell repertoires in COVID-19. Clones were read by immunoSEQ multiplex PCR, and TCRdb kept only the in-frame ones, dropping some. The data contain 470,000 or so clones, 75% to 90% of them seen just once; the ten biggest clones take up approximately 2.9%. Sequencing used peripheral blood. The receptor source for this set is a human donor in a cohort sampled during active COVID-19. Each CDR3 is given with its conserved first and last residue. D genes are given only for firm matches. Expanded clones get a size class; other rows say once, few or many, or leave the size out.

D gene	clone size	V gene	J gene	CDR3 DNA	CDR3 protein
.	few	TRBV5-1	TRBJ1-1	TGCGCCAGCAGCTTGGCAACAGGGAGCACTGAAGCTTTCTTT	CASSLATGSTEAFF
TRBD1	.	TRBV6-4	TRBJ2-2	TGTGCCAGCCGCGTTGGACAGGGCGACACCGGGGAGCTGTTTTTT	CASRVGQGDTGELFF
.	few	TRBV5-1	TRBJ2-7	TGCGCCAGCAGCTTGGCCTTTTGGGACTCGAGGGAAGAGCAGTACTTC	CASSLAFWDSREEQYF
.	.	TRBV12-1	TRBJ1-5	TGTGCCAGCAGCTTTGCGGGTACAGGGTTAGGAGGTCAGCCCCAGCATTTT	CASSFAGTGLGGQPQHF
TRBD1	.	TRBV28	TRBJ1-1	TGTGCCAGCAGTCCCCGGACAGGAGGTCATTCGGAAGCTTTCTTT	CASSPRTGGHSEAFF
TRBD1	once	TRBV19	TRBJ1-2	TGTGCCAGTACCCCGGACAGGGGTGCTGGATTCTATGGCTACACCTTC	CASTPDRGAGFYGYTF
.	.	TRBV6-6	TRBJ2-3	TGTGCCAGCAGCATCGGGACAAGCGGGGGCACAGATACGCAGTATTTT	CASSIGTSGGTDTQYF
TRBD2	.	TRBV6-5	TRBJ2-3	TGTGCCAGCAGTTACACAGCGGGAGATATGACAGATACGCAGTATTTT	CASSYTAGDMTDTQYF
.	.	TRBV19	TRBJ1-5	TGTGCCAGTAGTAGAGGACACGTCAATCAGCCCCAGCATTTT	CASSRGHVNQPQHF
.	.	TRBV6-5	TRBJ2-1	TGTGCCAGCAGTTACCCCCCCAGGGAGCAGTTCTTC	CASSYPPREQFF
TRBD1	.	TRBV9	TRBJ1-1	TGTGCCAGCAGCTTCACAGGGGTGGGAACTGAAGCTTTCTTT	CASSFTGVGTEAFF
.	.	TRBV29-1	TRBJ2-1	TGCAGCGTTGATGGGCGGGAAACCTACAATGAGCAGTTCTTC	CSVDGRETYNEQFF
TRBD1	.	TRBV5-4	TRBJ1-1	TGTGCCAGCAGCCTAGCGGGACAGACACTGGAAGCTTTCTTT	CASSLAGQTLEAFF
.	.	TRBV28	TRBJ2-5	TGTGCCAGCAGCCCTAGGGGGGGCAGCGAAGAGACCCAGTACTTC	CASSPRGGSEETQYF
TRBD2	.	TRBV19	TRBJ2-3	TGTGCCAGTAGTATAGAACTAGCGGAACGATCAGATACGCAGTATTTT	CASSIELAERSDTQYF
.	.	TRBV3-1/TRBV3-2	TRBJ1-3	TGTGCCAGCAGCAGACTCCGTCCCATCTCTGGAAACACCATATATTTT	CASSRLRPISGNTIYF
TRBD2	.	TRBV5-1	TRBJ2-7	TGCGCCAGCAGCTCATCCGGGACTAGCGGTAACGAGCAGTACTTC	CASSSSGTSGNEQYF